The rows below give T cell receptor beta chains drawn from one sample of a study of blood T cell repertoires in COVID-19. Generated by immunoSEQ multiplex PCR, the TCRdb table keeps only in-frame clones and is missing some. The sample has around 300,000 clones, around 86% seen once. Material: peripheral blood. The receptors here all came from a woman under 40 who had recovered from COVID-19. Each CDR3 is given with its conserved first and last residue. Fields, in order: V gene, J gene, D gene, clone size, CDR3 DNA, CDR3 protein. The D gene is left open where the match is weak. The size entry is marked missing in some rows and otherwise reads once, few, many or a size class.

TRBV14	TRBJ2-7	-	-	TGTGCCAGCAGCCAAGACAGGAGGTCTTTACACGAGCAGTACTTC	CASSQDRRSLHEQYF
TRBV4-3	TRBJ2-2	TRBD1	-	TGCGCCAGCAGCCAAGCGGCAGGGGGAAACACCGGGGAGCTGTTTTTT	CASSQAAGGNTGELFF
TRBV5-1	TRBJ2-7	-	-	TGCGCCAGCAGCTTGGTCGGGGGAGACGAGCAGTACTTC	CASSLVGGDEQYF
TRBV29-1	TRBJ1-5	TRBD1	-	TGCAGCGTTGTGGTCAGGGGGGAGAATCAGCCCCAGCATTTT	CSVVVRGENQPQHF
TRBV6-5	TRBJ1-5	-	-	TGTGCCAGCAAGGATCGGGTTATTAGCAATCAGCCCCAGCATTTT	CASKDRVISNQPQHF
TRBV6-2/TRBV6-3	TRBJ2-3	-	-	TGTGCCAGCAGTTACTCGACCAGGTATAGCACAGATACGCAGTATTTT	CASSYSTRYSTDTQYF
TRBV5-1	TRBJ2-5	TRBD1	-	TGCGCCAGCAGCAGAACAGGGGTCCAAGAGACCCAGTACTTC	CASSRTGVQETQYF
TRBV5-8	TRBJ1-3	-	-	TGTGCCAGCAGCATAACAGTTCACTCTGGAAACACCATATATTTT	CASSITVHSGNTIYF
TRBV11-2	TRBJ2-5	-	-	TGTGCCAGCAGCTGGGCGGGGGCGCTAGGGGAGACCCAGTACTTC	CASSWAGALGETQYF
TRBV10-3	TRBJ2-7	-	-	TGTGCCATCACCCGACAGGAAAGCTCCTACGAGCAGTACTTC	CAITRQESSYEQYF
TRBV27	TRBJ1-5	-	-	TGTGCCAGCAGCTACAGGGTCGGTCAGCCCCAGCATTTT	CASSYRVGQPQHF
TRBV6-1	TRBJ1-3	-	-	TGTGCCAGCAGTGAAGTAGCAGGGACTGGAAACACCATATATTTT	CASSEVAGTGNTIYF
TRBV6-4	TRBJ1-2	-	-	TGTGCCAGCAGTCGACATAACGCAGGAAAAGTATATGGCTACACCTTC	CASSRHNAGKVYGYTF
TRBV12-3/TRBV12-4	TRBJ2-3	TRBD2	-	TGTGCCAGCAGTTTAGTGGAGGGGAGGGCGCAGTATTTT	CASSLVEGRAQYF
TRBV7-2	TRBJ1-4	-	once	TGTGCCAGCAGCCCATCAGGGTCGGCTAAAGAAAAACTGTTTTTT	CASSPSGSAKEKLFF
TRBV3-1/TRBV3-2	TRBJ2-2	-	-	TGTGCCAGCAGCCACGCCGTGGAGGCCGGGGAGCTGTTTTTT	CASSHAVEAGELFF
TRBV3-1/TRBV3-2	TRBJ2-3	-	-	TGTGCCAGCAGCCATCTCTCGGGGGAGTTGGATACGCAGTATTTT	CASSHLSGELDTQYF
TRBV5-4	TRBJ2-6	-	-	TGTGCCAGCAGCTCGGTTGATTTAGGGGCCAACGTCCTGACTTTC	CASSSVDLGANVLTF
TRBV6-4	TRBJ2-3	TRBD2	many	TGTGCCAGCAGTGACTCGCCGGGAGGGCCAGATACGCAGTATTTT	CASSDSPGGPDTQYF
TRBV3-1/TRBV3-2	TRBJ2-7	-	-	TGTGCCAGCAGCCAAGTTACTAACGGACAGAGCTCCTACGAGCAGTACTTC	CASSQVTNGQSSYEQYF
TRBV6-6	TRBJ1-1	-	-	TGTGCCAGCAGGCCTCCTCGGGTGAACACTGAAGCTTTCTTT	CASRPPRVNTEAFF
TRBV5-4	TRBJ1-1	TRBD1	-	TGTGCCAGCAGCTACAGGGGGCCGGGTGAAGCTTTCTTT	CASSYRGPGEAFF
TRBV7-3	TRBJ2-2	TRBD2	-	TGTGCCAGCAGCCCTTTCCCGGGACTAGCGTCACAGGGGAGCACCGGGGAGCTGTTTTTT	CASSPFPGLASQGSTGELFF
TRBV19	TRBJ2-7	TRBD2	-	TGTGCCAGTCGGACTAGCGGAACCTACGAGCAGTACTTC	CASRTSGTYEQYF
TRBV5-1	TRBJ2-7	TRBD1	-	TGCGCCAGCAGCTTGCCTCAGGGGGTGGGCGACGAGCAGTACTTC	CASSLPQGVGDEQYF